Below, 29 T cell receptor beta chains from the same sample are listed, as sequenced in a study of patients and donors after allogeneic stem cell transplantation. TCRdb redid the calling of the RT-PCR reads with MiXCR, one entry per CDR3 protein. Here the sample spans approximately 20,000 distinct CDR3 sequences, around 5.3% being singletons. Sequenced: blood, either unsorted or a sorted T cell fraction (not recorded which). The receptor source for this set is a human donor who was either an allogeneic HSCT recipient or a stem cell or donor lymphocyte infusion donor (not recorded which). It is not recorded whose cells these are; they may come from a transplant donor.

This clonotype was counted many times. CDR3 amino acids: CASSFPAFETQYF. In nucleotides, the CDR3 is TGTGCCAGCAGCTTCCCGGCTTTTGAGACCCAGTACTTC. The chain couples TRBV7-9 to TRBJ2-5; no reliable D call. The CDR3 runs 13 residues. The germline V gene has CDR1 SEHNR and CDR2 FQNEAQ (reference sequence). V lost 3 bases, J lost 5 bases, and 10 bases lay in between.

V is TRBV4-1 and J is TRBJ2-2; tentative D call: TRBD1 (5 bases). V gave up 2 bases and J gave up 3 bases, with 7 bases separating them. Germline CDR1 reads MGHRA; CDR2 reads YSYEKL. The CDR3 consists of 14 residues. The CDR3: CASSQSGYTGELFF. The CDR3 DNA reads as TGCGCCAGCAGCCAATCAGGGTACACCGGGGAGCTGTTTTTT.

The table lists this clonotype with many counts. V gene TRBV7-8 combines with J gene TRBJ1-1; possibly TRBD1 for D (6 bases). Germline CDR1 SGHVS, CDR2 FQNEAQ. The V end was cut by 5 bases, the J end by 7 bases, with 14 bases between. The CDR3 sequence is 13 residues long. The CDR3 nucleotides read TGTGCCAGCAGCCACCGGGGAGGGGGTGAAGCTTTCTTT. Its protein product is CASSHRGGGEAFF.

In this sample, this clonotype turned up a few times. This chain joins TRBV6-4 and TRBJ2-5; possibly TRBD1 for D (5 bases). CDR1 MRHNA and CDR2 SNTAGT come from the germline V gene. The CDR3 has 17 residues. The V end was cut by 3 bases, the J end by 4 bases, with 21 bases between. CDR3 in amino acids: CASSERVGDLYPETQYF. The CDR3 DNA follows: TGTGCCAGCAGTGAACGGGTAGGGGATTTATATCCAGAGACCCAGTACTTC.

This clonotype was recorded at least ten times. The chain is built from TRBV4-1 and TRBJ1-1; 9 bases match TRBD1. This CDR3 is built from 12 residues. CDR1 and CDR2 (germline): MGHRA, YSYEKL. Trimming took 8 bases from V and 4 from J; bases not matched to a gene: 2. The CDR3 here is CASGQGRTEAFF. For the CDR3, the DNA is TGCGCCAGCGGACAGGGGCGCACTGAAGCTTTCTTT.

This clonotype was detected ten times or more. The genes are TRBV11-2 and TRBJ1-3; possible D gene TRBD1, 6 bases. The CDR3 contains 16 residues. CDR1 and CDR2 (germline): SGHAT, FQNNGV. The V gene lost 4 bases and the J gene lost 0 bases, with 13 bases spanning the gap. The CDR3 DNA is TGTGCCAGCAGCTCTACAGGGCACGGCTCTGGAAACACCATATATTTT. It translates to CASSSTGHGSGNTIYF.

This chain links TRBV5-4 with TRBJ2-7; the D is unclear. Looked up from germline, CDR1 is SGHNT and CDR2 is YYREEE (reference sequence). Trimming stripped 3 bases from V and 1 base from J, with 2 bases between. This CDR3 is built from 11 residues. The CDR3 DNA reads as TGTGCCAGCAGCTCTTCCTACGAGCAGTACTTC. It yields the protein CASSSSYEQYF.

This clonotype has only one observation. Just one base apart from a much larger clone, this may be a read error. The V and J genes are TRBV25-1 and TRBJ2-3; maybe TRBD1 (6 bases). CDR1 MGHDK and CDR2 SYGVNS come from the germline V gene. Trimming stripped 2 bases from V and 1 base from J, with 10 bases between. This CDR3 contains 15 residues. The CDR3, as DNA: TGTGCCAGCAGTGAACAGGGGATTTGCACAGATACGCAGTATTTT. Translation gives CASSEQGICTDTQYF.

The sample holds a few counts of this clonotype. The genes are TRBV11-3 and TRBJ2-5; tentatively, D is TRBD1 (5 bases). Germline assignment: CDR1 SGHNT and CDR2 YENEEA. The ends were cut back, 11 bases at V and 2 bases at J, with 21 bases in the middle. This CDR3 contains 15 residues. CDR3 nucleotides: TGTGCCGGACCATATGGGGCGTCTTGGCAAGAGACCCAGTACTTC. It translates to CAGPYGASWQETQYF.

This clonotype was detected ten times or more. The rearrangement links TRBV9 to TRBJ1-4; 9 bases line up with TRBD1. V gave up 3 bases and J gave up 8 bases; unmatched junction bases: 8. This CDR3 comprises 15 residues. Germline lookup yields CDR1 SGDLS and CDR2 YYNGEE. The CDR3 here is CASSALQGAWEKLFF. The CDR3 region has the DNA TGTGCCAGCAGCGCACTACAGGGGGCTTGGGAAAAACTGTTTTTT.

This clonotype came up many times. This chain connects TRBV5-1 to TRBJ1-1; 9 nucleotides agree with TRBD1. The germline CDR1 and CDR2 sequences are SGHRS and YFSETQ. The length of the CDR3 is 15 residues. The J segment lost 2 bases and the V segment lost 3 bases, leaving 5 bases of the junction unmatched. CDR3 sequence reads: CASSWGTGSNTEAFF. The CDR3 DNA reads TGCGCCAGCAGCTGGGGGACAGGGTCCAACACTGAAGCTTTCTTT. Drawing the rest from reference TRBV5-1 and TRBJ1-1, the complete variable domain is KAGVTQTPRYLIKTRGQQVTLSCSPISGHRSVSWYQQTPGQGLQFLFEYFSETQRNKGNFPGRFSGRQFSNSRSEMNVSTLELGDSALYLCASSWGTGSNTEAFFGQGTRLTVV.

This clonotype was counted only a few times. V usage is TRBV27 and J usage is TRBJ2-5; 8 positions match TRBD2. Germline V CDR1 and CDR2: MNHEY, SMNVEV (reference sequence). The CDR3 runs 16 residues. V lost 4 bases and J lost 5; bases outside the gene matches: 12. The CDR3 loop is CASSSRPTSARETQYF. CDR3 in DNA: TGTGCCAGCAGTTCCAGACCGACTAGCGCGAGGGAGACCCAGTACTTC.

This clonotype has just a few counts. The rearrangement joins TRBV3-1 to TRBJ2-2; tentatively, D is TRBD2 (5 bases). Germline V gene data show CDR1 as LGHDT and CDR2 as YNNKEL (reference sequence). The CDR3 covers 14 residues. Trimming shortened V by 4 bases and J by 6 bases, and 12 bases separated the two germline ends. CDR3 residues: CASSPYGRAGELFF. The DNA for the CDR3 is TGTGCCAGCAGCCCCTATGGGCGGGCCGGGGAGCTGTTTTTT.

There are many counts of this clonotype. The gene calls are TRBV24-1 and TRBJ1-2; weak D call: TRBD1 (5 bases). Germline V gene sequence: CDR1 KGHDR, CDR2 SFDVKD. The CDR3 spans 12 residues. V shed 5 bases and J shed 5 bases, with 8 bases lying between them. CDR3 DNA: TGTGCCACCAGTGCGGAGGGGTATGGCTACACCTTC. Its translation: CATSAEGYGYTF.

A few counts support this clonotype. The V gene is TRBV7-9, the J gene TRBJ1-5; D gene unclear. CDR1 and CDR2 from the germline V gene are SEHNR and FQNEAQ (reference sequence). Between the trimmed V and J ends, which lost 4 bases and 5 bases, there was a span of 6 bases. The CDR3 covers 12 residues. DNA for the CDR3: TGTGCCAGCAGCTACTCAGATCAGCCCCAGCATTTT. This gives the protein CASSYSDQPQHF.

V and J are TRBV9 and TRBJ2-5, with D unresolved. CDR1 is SGDLS and CDR2 is YYNGEE in the germline V gene. V was shortened by 1 base and J by 6 bases, with 4 bases between the two germline ends. This CDR3 is built from 11 residues. CDR3 protein: CASSVKKTQYF. CDR3 coding DNA: TGTGCCAGCAGCGTAAAAAAGACCCAGTACTTC. Complete variable domain (other parts from reference TRBV9 and TRBJ2-5): DSGVTQTPKHLITATGQRVTLRCSPRSGDLSVYWYQQSLDQGLQFLIQYYNGEERAKGNILERFSAQQFPDLHSELNLSSLELGDSALYFCASSVKKTQYFGPGTRLLVL.

V usage is TRBV7-9 and J usage is TRBJ1-2, with D perhaps TRBD1 (5 bases). CDR3 length equals 15 residues. Germline CDR1 SEHNR, CDR2 FQNEAQ (reference sequence). V dropped 5 bases and J dropped 4 bases, with 17 bases sitting between them. The CDR3 bases are TGTGCCAGCAGCGGGGACGCTACGACATCCTATGGCTACACCTTC. Translated: CASSGDATTSYGYTF.

This clonotype was detected ten times or more. The chain links TRBV21-1 to TRBJ2-7; the D segment call TRBD1 is taken from the table without a DNA check. TRBV21-1 is a listed pseudogene. The CDR3 has 15 amino acids. The CDR3 coding sequence is TGTGCCAGCAGCAGACGGGGGCAGACTCTTTACGAGCAGTACTTC. Residues: CASSRRGQTLYEQYF.

To note about this clonotype: It may be a read error: a sequence one base away is much more abundant. V usage is TRBV20-1 and J usage is TRBJ2-1; 7 bases line up with TRBD2. This CDR3 has 17 amino acids. Germline CDR1 DFQATT, CDR2 SNEGSKA (reference sequence). The CDR3 is CGARPLEAGRISNEQFF. CDR3 coding DNA: TGCGGTGCTAGACCCTTAGAAGCGGGGCGGATTTCCAATGAGCAGTTCTTC.

This clonotype was observed a handful of times. The rearrangement links TRBV3-1 to TRBJ2-3; a weak D match, TRBD1 (7 bases). Germline V gene data show CDR1 as LGHDT and CDR2 as YNNKEL (reference sequence). V was cut by 2 bases and J by 3 bases, with 24 bases left in between. The CDR3 contains 19 residues. The CDR3 DNA reads TGTGCCAGCAGCCAAAAATGGGGCATGGACAGGAGGGGAACAGATACGCAGTATTTT. This sequence encodes CASSQKWGMDRRGTDTQYF.

The chain is built from TRBV5-4 and TRBJ2-5; 7 nucleotides agree with TRBD1. The CDR3 sequence is 15 residues long. V was clipped by 4 bases and J by 0 bases; unmatched bases: 6. Germline lookup yields CDR1 SGHNT and CDR2 YYREEE (reference sequence). CDR3 amino acids: CASSLGQQYQETQYF. The CDR3 DNA is TGTGCCAGCAGCCTGGGACAGCAGTACCAAGAGACCCAGTACTTC. Supplemented by reference TRBV5-4 and TRBJ2-5, the full variable domain reads ETGVTQSPTHLIKTRGQQVTLRCSSQSGHNTVSWYQQALGQGPQFIFQYYREEENGRGNFPPRFSGLQFPNYSSELNVNALELDDSALYLCASSLGQQYQETQYFGPGTRLLVL.

This clonotype is medium-sized within its sample. J is TRBJ1-1 and V is TRBV5-1; possible D gene TRBD1, 6 bases. From germline, CDR1 is SGHRS and CDR2 YFSETQ. The CDR3 spans 17 residues. V lost 0 bases and J 0 bases, leaving 15 bases between the germline ends. The CDR3 coding sequence is TGCGCCAGCAGCTTGGGACCCCAAACAGGGATGAACACTGAAGCTTTCTTT. Amino acids: CASSLGPQTGMNTEAFF.

This clonotype appeared many times. The rearrangement links TRBV12-3 or TRBV12-4 to TRBJ2-3, with unresolved D. V dropped 6 bases and J dropped 7 bases, with 8 bases sitting between them. The CDR3 contains 11 residues. CDR3 residues: CASSLLNTQYF. The CDR3 DNA reads TGTGCCAGCAGCCTACTTAATACGCAGTATTTT.

The CDR3 nucleotides read TGCGCCAGCAGCGGGGACAGGGGGCGGGGAGAGACCCAGTACTTC. Translated: CASSGDRGRGETQYF. The rearrangement joins TRBV5-1 to TRBJ2-5; 12 nucleotides align to TRBD1. There are 15 residues in the CDR3. Unmatched junction bases numbered 5, after V lost 4 bases and J lost 4 bases. In germline, CDR1 is SGHRS, CDR2 YFSETQ.

This clonotype came up many times. This chain uses TRBV5-1 with TRBJ2-3, with D unclear. V lost 5 bases to trimming and J lost 3 bases, with 13 bases between them. From germline, CDR1 is SGHRS and CDR2 YFSETQ. The CDR3 length is 14 residues. The CDR3 is CASRTTRVTDTQYF. The CDR3 DNA follows: TGCGCCAGCAGGACCACCCGGGTGACAGATACGCAGTATTTT.

This clonotype was counted a few times. V and J are TRBV9 and TRBJ2-5; tentatively, D is TRBD2 (6 bases). The germline V gene encodes CDR1 SGDLS and CDR2 YYNGEE. The CDR3 length is 14 residues. The V and J ends lost 4 bases and 0 bases respectively, with 10 bases between them. CDR3 sequence: CASSFRDYQETQYF. The CDR3 region has the DNA TGTGCCAGCAGCTTTCGGGACTACCAAGAGACCCAGTACTTC.

This clonotype was seen repeatedly, ten times or more. The chain is built from TRBV9 and TRBJ1-2, with D unresolved. CDR3 length: 13 residues. Trimming shortened V by 0 bases and J by 4 bases, and 7 bases separated the two germline ends. Germline assignment: CDR1 SGDLS and CDR2 YYNGEE. CDR3 bases: TGTGCCAGCAGCGTAGGGGGAGCCTATGGCTACACCTTC. The encoded protein is CASSVGGAYGYTF.

This clonotype has at least ten counts. The chain links TRBV6-1 to TRBJ2-1; 12 bases match TRBD2. This CDR3 region has 16 residues. Germline CDR1 is MNHNS and CDR2 is SASEGT. V was clipped by 3 bases and J by 6 bases; unmatched bases: 6. As DNA, the CDR3 is TGTGCCAGCAGTGACCGAGCTAGCGGGGGGGTCAATGAGCAGTTCTTC. It codes for CASSDRASGGVNEQFF.

This clonotype occurred many times. The gene calls are TRBV12-3 or TRBV12-4 and TRBJ2-7, with a weak D call TRBD1 (6 bases). The CDR3 contains 13 residues. V was trimmed by 3 bases and J by 2 bases, leaving 8 bases between them. The CDR3 here is CASSLYRAYEQYF. The CDR3, as DNA: TGTGCCAGCAGTTTGTACAGGGCCTACGAGCAGTACTTC.